This entry describes one T cell receptor (beta chain). Its target is unknown. This sample was taken from a study of CD8 T cells in Susac syndrome. Reverse transcription of about 0.45 to 1 ug RNA was performed with random hexamers. Amplification of TCR beta CDR3 by immunoSEQ multiplex PCR spanned 54 Vbeta and 13 Jbeta. One entry per CDR3 protein results from TCRdb running MiXCR on the immunoSEQ multiplex PCR reads. The sample yields about 180,000 distinct CDR3 sequences, nearly 97% seen once. General observations from the study: As acknowledged by the study, its TCR sequencing and HLA analysis included a relatively small number of individuals.

Control patients had untreated stable or active relapsing-remitting multiple sclerosis by revised McDonald criteria. It was negative isolation that provided the CD8+ and CD4+ T cells, whereas TEMRA cells were enriched by FACS. The CDR3 contains 13 residues. Trimming removed 3 bases at V and 2 bases at J, with 7 bases between. Sequencing was performed on CD4+ T cells from PBMCs. The receptor was derived from a human donor with multiple sclerosis. The chain uses TRBV12-3 or TRBV12-4 and TRBJ1-2; no reliable D call. CDR3 loop: CASSLLRNYGYTF. CDR3 sequence (DNA): TGTGCCAGCAGTTTGTTGAGAAACTATGGCTACACCTTC.